What follows are 13 T cell receptor beta chains derived from one specimen sequenced in a study of siplizumab effects on memory and regulatory T cells. Profiling relied on immunoSEQ multiplex PCR, and the TCRdb table lists in-frame clones only, not all of them. The profile shows around 100,000 clones, about 94% of them singletons. The sequencing input was non-Treg CD4+ T cells sorted from blood. These TCRs come from a human donor in good health.

The J gene is TRBJ1-4, the V gene TRBV7-9; 9 bases are shared with TRBD1. The CDR3 covers 13 residues. With V trimmed by 5 bases and J by 7 bases, 2 bases remained unmatched. From germline, CDR1 is SEHNR and CDR2 FQNEAQ (reference sequence). Here the CDR3 DNA reads TGTGCCAGCAGCCCGACAGGGGGTGAAAAACTGTTTTTT. Protein: CASSPTGGEKLFF.

The chain is built from TRBV18 and TRBJ2-1; no reliable D call. V gave up 4 bases and J gave up 0 bases, with 7 bases separating them. The CDR3 runs to 14 residues. CDR1 and CDR2 from the germline V gene are KGHSH and LQKENI. This CDR3 is CASSRISSYNEQFF. CDR3 nucleotide sequence: TGTGCCAGCTCACGGATAAGCTCCTACAATGAGCAGTTCTTC.

The rearrangement joins TRBV7-9 to TRBJ1-1, with D possibly matching TRBD1 (6 bases). The germline gives CDR1 SEHNR, CDR2 FQNEAQ (reference sequence). V was cut by 7 bases and J by 8 bases, with 20 bases left in between. The CDR3 totals 14 residues. The CDR3 region is CASIGGSQVGEAFF. CDR3 DNA sequence: TGTGCCAGCATTGGGGGCTCGCAGGTCGGGGAAGCTTTCTTT.

The chain uses TRBV12-1 and TRBJ2-1; no check of the table's D call, TRBD1, against the DNA was made. TRBV12-1 is a known pseudogene. The CDR3 is made up of 14 amino acids. This chain's CDR3 is CASSFVRGQIEQFF. The CDR3 DNA sequence: TGTGCCAGCAGCTTTGTTAGGGGGCAGATTGAGCAGTTCTTC.

This rearrangement joins TRBV14 to TRBJ1-4, with TRBD1 as a possible D gene (6 bases). Germline CDR1 SGHDN, CDR2 FVKESK. The CDR3 is 16 residues long. Trimming removed 4 bases from V and 4 bases from J, with 16 bases in between. This CDR3 reads CASSRMRTALNEKLFF. In DNA form, the CDR3 reads TGTGCCAGCAGCCGAATGCGGACAGCCCTTAATGAAAAACTGTTTTTT.

Only one count was recorded for this clone. The chain uses TRBV25-1 and TRBJ2-1, with 8 nucleotides matching TRBD2. V lost 1 base, J lost 10 bases, and 9 bases stayed unmatched. Germline loops: CDR1 MGHDK, CDR2 SYGVNS. The CDR3 has 15 amino acids. The CDR3 sequence is CASSELVGGGGEQFF. The CDR3 DNA reads as TGTGCCAGCAGTGAATTGGTTGGTGGCGGGGGGGAGCAGTTCTTC.

J is TRBJ1-2 and V is TRBV7-3, with a weak D call TRBD1 (5 bases). From germline, CDR1 is SGHTA and CDR2 FQGTGA. Trimming left V 5 bases short and J 3 bases short, with 13 bases between. The CDR3 spans 14 residues. For the CDR3, the DNA is TGTGCCAGCAGCCGTCTAGACAGAGACTATGGCTACACCTTC. It specifies CASSRLDRDYGYTF. The full variable domain, with the rest looked up from reference TRBV7-3 and TRBJ1-2, is GAGVSQTPSNKVTEKGKYVELRCDPISGHTALYWYRQSLGQGPEFLIYFQGTGAADDSGLPNDRFFAVRPEGSVSTLKIQRTERGDSAVYLCASSRLDRDYGYTFGSGTRLTVV.

The chain couples TRBV6-5 to TRBJ2-7, with no clear D. Germline lookup yields CDR1 MNHEY and CDR2 SVGAGI. With 0 bases removed from V and 0 bases from J, the gap between germline ends came to 12 bases. CDR3 size: 16 residues. The CDR3 sequence is CASSYSRTSTSYEQYF. The CDR3 bases are TGTGCCAGCAGTTACTCTCGGACCTCAACCTCCTACGAGCAGTACTTC.

The gene calls are TRBV5-1 and TRBJ1-6; no reliable D call. CDR3 length equals 15 residues. V was cut by 0 bases and J by 6 bases, with 10 bases left in between. CDR1 is SGHRS and CDR2 is YFSETQ in the germline V gene. CDR3 loop: CASSLAGEGNSPLHF. CDR3 nucleotides: TGCGCCAGCAGCTTGGCTGGTGAGGGTAATTCACCCCTCCACTTT.

The chain couples TRBV5-4 to TRBJ2-6; D remains ambiguous. The CDR3 runs 15 residues. Germline lookup yields CDR1 SGHNT and CDR2 YYREEE (reference sequence). The V end was cut by 4 bases, the J end by 1 base, with 9 bases between. CDR3 sequence (DNA): TGTGCCAGCAGCCCTCCGATATCTGGGGCCAACGTCCTGACTTTC. Protein sequence: CASSPPISGANVLTF.

The chain employs TRBV4-1 and TRBJ2-1, with 8 bases that match TRBD1. Germline V gene lookup returns CDR1 MGHRA and CDR2 YSYEKL. The junction had 12 bases not matched to a gene; V was cut back by 5 bases and J by 6 bases. The CDR3 is made up of 16 amino acids. CDR3 sequence: CASSTTGQGPLNEQFF. In nucleotides, the CDR3 is TGCGCCAGCAGCACTACTGGACAGGGCCCTCTCAATGAGCAGTTCTTC.

V usage is TRBV28 and J usage is TRBJ1-2; no firm D call. CDR3 length: 13 residues. V was cut by 6 bases and J by 6 bases, with 14 bases left in between. CDR1 and CDR2 (germline): MDHEN, SYDVKM. CDR3 residues: CASRPPDWDGYTF. CDR3 coding DNA: TGTGCCAGCAGGCCTCCCGACTGGGATGGCTACACCTTC.

The J gene is TRBJ1-2, the V gene TRBV30, with D unclear. Germline V CDR1 and CDR2: GTSNPN, SVGIG (reference sequence). This CDR3 is 13 amino acids long. Trimming cost V 4 bases and J 3 bases, with 12 bases left between them. CDR3 DNA sequence: TGTGCCTGGATCCCGACGGGGTACTATGGCTACACCTTC. Its translation: CAWIPTGYYGYTF.